A single sample gave rise to the 12 T cell receptor beta chains below, sequenced in a study of T-cell reconstitution after alpha-beta-depleted transplantation in children. During its preparation, the TCRbeta library received unique molecular identifiers. TCRdb analysed the PCR reads with MiXCR anew, one entry per CDR3 protein. The table records about 460,000 distinct CDR3 sequences, approximately 13% of them present only once. Here the sequenced sample was PBMCs from the stem cell graft donor, taken from the stem cell graft. These receptors all stem from a human donor who donated a stem cell graft to a child with combined immunodeficiency.

This clonotype was seen a few times. The rearrangement joins TRBV5-1 to TRBJ2-2; 7 bases line up with TRBD2. Germline lookup yields CDR1 SGHRS and CDR2 YFSETQ. There are 15 residues in the CDR3. J lost 4 bases, V lost 2 bases, and 5 bases had no gene match. CDR3 amino acids: CASSFAGVVTGELFF. In nucleotides, the CDR3 is TGCGCCAGCAGCTTTGCGGGGGTCGTCACCGGGGAGCTGTTTTTT.

The genes are TRBV10-3 and TRBJ2-7, with a tentative D call TRBD1 (6 bases). Trimming left V 0 bases short and J 3 bases short, with 9 bases between. Germline CDR1 and CDR2: ENHRY and SYGVKD. The CDR3 contains 14 residues. This CDR3 is CAISESPDSYEQYF. In DNA, the CDR3 is TGTGCCATCAGTGAGTCGCCGGACAGCTACGAGCAGTACTTC.

The rearrangement links TRBV20-1 to TRBJ2-2; D is undetermined. The ends were cut back, 1 base at V and 5 bases at J, with 17 bases in the middle. The length of the CDR3 is 16 residues. Germline V CDR1 and CDR2: DFQATT, SNEGSKA (reference sequence). CDR3 loop: CSARGSRSPKTGELFF. The CDR3 DNA follows: TGCAGTGCTAGAGGGTCCCGATCCCCCAAAACCGGGGAGCTGTTTTTT.

V is TRBV28 and J is TRBJ2-7; D might be TRBD1 (6 bases). The V gene lost 5 bases and the J gene lost 5 bases, with 16 bases spanning the gap. This CDR3 has 14 residues. Germline CDR1 MDHEN, CDR2 SYDVKM. CDR3 DNA sequence: TGTGCCAGCAGTCTCCTCTACAGGGACCACGAGCAGTACTTC. Amino acids: CASSLLYRDHEQYF.

This clonotype occurred many times. The chain links TRBV7-9 to TRBJ2-7; 7 positions match TRBD1. Germline trimming cut 3 bases from V and 3 bases from J; bases unmatched to any gene: 5. This CDR3 is built from 14 residues. The germline gives CDR1 SEHNR, CDR2 FQNEAQ (reference sequence). CDR3 in DNA: TGTGCCAGCAGCTTCGGGACAGTCTTCTACGAGCAGTACTTC. Its translation: CASSFGTVFYEQYF.

A note on this clonotype: One base away lies a much larger clone, so this may be a sequencing read error. It is unclear where the CDR3 begins or ends on the DNA, so no DNA is shown, and the CDR3 is as TCRdb lists it. The chain joins TRBV7-2 to TRBJ1-5; the tabulated D call, TRBD1, remains unverified against the DNA. Germline V gene lookup returns CDR1 SGHTA and CDR2 FQGNSA. A total of 15 residues make up the CDR3, ends included. CDR3 residues: CASSLVGTGTQPEHF.

The sample holds many counts of this clonotype. The genes are TRBV10-3 and TRBJ2-3; 7 bases are shared with TRBD1. Germline V gene data show CDR1 as ENHRY and CDR2 as SYGVKD. The CDR3 contains 15 residues. With 2 bases clipped from V and 1 base from J, the junction kept 3 bases outside the gene matches. The CDR3 loop is CAISEGTEGTDTQYF. CDR3 in DNA: TGTGCCATCAGTGAGGGGACAGAGGGCACAGATACGCAGTATTTT.

The J gene is TRBJ1-1, the V gene TRBV12-3 or TRBV12-4; 10 positions match TRBD1. The CDR3 length is 13 residues. Trimming removed 4 bases from V and 10 bases from J; junction bases left unmatched: 6. CDR3 in DNA: TGTGCCAGCAGTTCACCCGGGGACAGGGGAGCTTTCTTT. It specifies CASSSPGDRGAFF.

This clonotype was seen only a few times. This rearrangement joins TRBV18 to TRBJ2-7; no clear D. The CDR3 sequence is 14 residues long. Germline V gives CDR1 KGHSH, CDR2 LQKENI. V was clipped by 4 bases and J by 3 bases, with 13 bases between them. The CDR3 DNA sequence: TGTGCCAGCTCACTCACACAATCCTACTACGAGCAGTACTTC. This codes for CASSLTQSYYEQYF. Full variable domain (missing parts from reference TRBV18 and TRBJ2-7): NAGVMQNPRHLVRRRGQEARLRCSPMKGHSHVYWYRQLPEEGLKFMVYLQKENIIDESGMPKERFSAEFPKEGPSILRIQQVVRGDSAAYFCASSLTQSYYEQYFGPGTRLTVT.

This clonotype was counted many times. The chain couples TRBV6-2 or TRBV6-3 to TRBJ2-3; D gene uncertain. CDR3 size: 15 residues. V lost 11 bases, J lost 0 bases, and 18 bases lay in between. Germline V gene data show CDR1 as MNHEY and CDR2 as SVGEGT. The chain's CDR3 is CAVFSTSSSTDTQYF. CDR3 DNA: TGTGCCGTTTTCTCGACATCATCTAGCACAGATACGCAGTATTTT.

V and J are TRBV5-1 and TRBJ2-7; maybe TRBD2 (6 bases). Trimming pared 1 base from V and 0 bases from J, leaving 8 bases between. Germline V CDR1 and CDR2: SGHRS, YFSETQ. The CDR3 covers 14 residues. The CDR3 DNA reads TGCGCCAGCAGCTTGTGGCGGGACTCCTACGAGCAGTACTTC. It translates to CASSLWRDSYEQYF.

V gene TRBV24-1 combines with J gene TRBJ2-2, with TRBD1 identical over 8 bases. Germline V gene data show CDR1 as KGHDR and CDR2 as SFDVKD. J lost 1 base, V lost 5 bases, and 11 bases had no gene match. The CDR3 totals 18 residues. DNA for the CDR3: TGTGCCACCAGTGTAAAGGAACCTGGACAGGGGAACACCGGGGAGCTGTTTTTT. Protein: CATSVKEPGQGNTGELFF.